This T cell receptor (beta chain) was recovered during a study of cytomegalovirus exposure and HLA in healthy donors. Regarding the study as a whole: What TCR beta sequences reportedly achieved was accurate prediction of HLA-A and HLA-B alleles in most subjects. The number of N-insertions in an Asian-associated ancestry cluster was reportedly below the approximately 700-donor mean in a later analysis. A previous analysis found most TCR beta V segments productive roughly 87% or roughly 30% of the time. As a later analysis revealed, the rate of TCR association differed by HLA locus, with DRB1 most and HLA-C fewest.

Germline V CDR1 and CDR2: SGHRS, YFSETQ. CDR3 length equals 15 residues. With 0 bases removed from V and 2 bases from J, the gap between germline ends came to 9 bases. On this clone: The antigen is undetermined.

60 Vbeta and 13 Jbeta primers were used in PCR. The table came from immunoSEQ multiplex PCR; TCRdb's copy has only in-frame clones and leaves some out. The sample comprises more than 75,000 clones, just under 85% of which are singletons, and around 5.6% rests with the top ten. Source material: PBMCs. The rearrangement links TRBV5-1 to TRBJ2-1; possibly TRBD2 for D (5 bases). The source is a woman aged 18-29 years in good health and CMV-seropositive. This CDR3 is CASSLASSPYNEQFF. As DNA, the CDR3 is TGCGCCAGCAGCTTGGCTAGCAGCCCCTACAATGAGCAGTTCTTC.